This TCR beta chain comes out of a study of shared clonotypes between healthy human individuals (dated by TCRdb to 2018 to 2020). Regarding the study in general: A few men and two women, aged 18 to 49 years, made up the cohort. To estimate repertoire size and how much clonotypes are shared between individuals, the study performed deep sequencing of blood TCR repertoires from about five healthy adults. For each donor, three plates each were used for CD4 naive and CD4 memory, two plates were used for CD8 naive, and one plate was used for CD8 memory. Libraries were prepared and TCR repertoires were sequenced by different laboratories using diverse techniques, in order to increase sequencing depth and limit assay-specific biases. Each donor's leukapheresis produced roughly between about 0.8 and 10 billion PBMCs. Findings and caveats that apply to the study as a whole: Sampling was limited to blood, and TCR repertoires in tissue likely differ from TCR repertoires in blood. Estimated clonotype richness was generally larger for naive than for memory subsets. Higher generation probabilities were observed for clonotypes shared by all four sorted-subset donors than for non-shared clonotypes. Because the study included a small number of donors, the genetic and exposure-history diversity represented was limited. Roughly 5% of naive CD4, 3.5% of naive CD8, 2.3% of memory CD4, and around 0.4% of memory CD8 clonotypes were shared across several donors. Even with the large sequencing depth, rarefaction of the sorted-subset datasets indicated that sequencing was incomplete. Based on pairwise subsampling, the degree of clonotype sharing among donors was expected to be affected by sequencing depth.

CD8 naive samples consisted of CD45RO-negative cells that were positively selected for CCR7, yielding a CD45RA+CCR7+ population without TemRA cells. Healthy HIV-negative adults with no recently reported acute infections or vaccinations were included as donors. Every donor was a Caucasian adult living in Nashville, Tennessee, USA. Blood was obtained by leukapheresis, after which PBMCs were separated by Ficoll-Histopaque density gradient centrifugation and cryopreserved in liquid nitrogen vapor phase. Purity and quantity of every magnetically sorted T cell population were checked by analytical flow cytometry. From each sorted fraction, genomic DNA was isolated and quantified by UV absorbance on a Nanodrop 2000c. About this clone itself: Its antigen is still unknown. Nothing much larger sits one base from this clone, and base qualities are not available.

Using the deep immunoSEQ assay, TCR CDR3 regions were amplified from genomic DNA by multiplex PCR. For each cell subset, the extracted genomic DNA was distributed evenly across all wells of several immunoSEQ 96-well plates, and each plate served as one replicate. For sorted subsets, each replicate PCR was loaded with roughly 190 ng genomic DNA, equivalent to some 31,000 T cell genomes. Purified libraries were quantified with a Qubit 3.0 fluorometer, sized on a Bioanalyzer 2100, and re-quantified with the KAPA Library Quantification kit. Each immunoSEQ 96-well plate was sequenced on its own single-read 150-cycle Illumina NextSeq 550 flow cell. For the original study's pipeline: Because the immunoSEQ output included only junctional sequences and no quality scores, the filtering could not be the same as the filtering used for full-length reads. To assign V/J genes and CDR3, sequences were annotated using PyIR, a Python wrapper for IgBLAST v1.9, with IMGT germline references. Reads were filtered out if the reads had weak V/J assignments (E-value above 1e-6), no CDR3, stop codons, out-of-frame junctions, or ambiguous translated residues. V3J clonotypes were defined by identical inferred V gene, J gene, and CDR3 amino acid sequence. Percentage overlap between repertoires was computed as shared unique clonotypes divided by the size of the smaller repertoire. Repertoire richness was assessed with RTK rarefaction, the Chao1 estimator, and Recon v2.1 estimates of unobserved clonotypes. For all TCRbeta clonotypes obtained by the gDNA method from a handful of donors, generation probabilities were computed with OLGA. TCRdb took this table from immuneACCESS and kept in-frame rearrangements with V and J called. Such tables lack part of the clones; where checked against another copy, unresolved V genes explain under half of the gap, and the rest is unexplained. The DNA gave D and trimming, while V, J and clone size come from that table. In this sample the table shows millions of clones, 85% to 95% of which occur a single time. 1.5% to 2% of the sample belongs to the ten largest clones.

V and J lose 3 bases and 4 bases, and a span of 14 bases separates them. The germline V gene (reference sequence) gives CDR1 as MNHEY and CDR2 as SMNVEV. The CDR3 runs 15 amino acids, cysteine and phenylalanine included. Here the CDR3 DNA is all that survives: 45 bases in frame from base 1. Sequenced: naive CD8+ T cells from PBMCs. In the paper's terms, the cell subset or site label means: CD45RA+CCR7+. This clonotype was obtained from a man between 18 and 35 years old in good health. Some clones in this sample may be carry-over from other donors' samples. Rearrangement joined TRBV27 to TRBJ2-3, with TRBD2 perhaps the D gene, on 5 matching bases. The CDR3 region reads CASSLSREWADTQYF. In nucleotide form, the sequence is TGTGCCAGCAGTTTGTCGAGGGAGTGGGCAGATACGCAGTATTTT.